This TCR beta chain was obtained from a study of cytomegalovirus exposure and HLA in healthy donors. Study observations and caveats: Listed as cytomegalovirus-associated were over 150 TCR beta chains. In all likelihood, a cluster of highly shared sequence variants was a sequencing artifact.

Trimming removed 1 base at V and 4 bases at J, with 7 bases between. This CDR3 region has 13 residues. Germline V gene lookup returns CDR1 LNHDA and CDR2 SQIVND (reference sequence). Concerning this clone: What it recognizes is unknown.

The PCR ran on 60 Vbeta and 13 Jbeta primers. TCRdb's copy holds only in-frame clones and misses some; the assay was immunoSEQ multiplex PCR. Across fewer than 70,000 clones, the top ten clones capture less than 4.5% of the sample. Sequencing used PBMCs. The V call is TRBV19, the J call TRBJ1-1; tentative D call: TRBD1 (5 bases). This clonotype was obtained from a young woman in good health and CMV-seronegative. The DNA for the CDR3 is TGTGCCAGTAGTATAGCGGGGGGCACTGAAGCTTTCTTT. Translating it yields CASSIAGGTEAFF.